Here is one T cell receptor (beta chain) with its context. Germline V gives CDR1 MDHEN, CDR2 SYDVKM. The CDR3 has 12 residues. V was shortened by 5 bases and J by 5 bases, with 9 bases between the two germline ends. The data were obtained in a study of early T cells in non-severe SARS-CoV-2 infection. Study overall: Unsorted whole-blood RNA was sequenced in bulk, leaving chains unpaired.

Individually, cDNA molecules had unique molecular identifiers attached to them. TCRdb re-derived calls from the 5' RACE reads in MiXCR, one entry per CDR3 protein. The sample has about 71,000 distinct CDR3 sequences, roughly an eighth seen once. The receptor was derived from an adult who was a healthcare worker with PCR-confirmed SARS-CoV-2 infection or an uninfected control (not recorded which). The rearrangement links TRBV28 to TRBJ2-5; D remains ambiguous. Source material: whole blood. The CDR3 nucleotides read TGTGCCAGCAGTAGGATGTATGAGACCCAGTACTTC. Protein sequence: CASSRMYETQYF.